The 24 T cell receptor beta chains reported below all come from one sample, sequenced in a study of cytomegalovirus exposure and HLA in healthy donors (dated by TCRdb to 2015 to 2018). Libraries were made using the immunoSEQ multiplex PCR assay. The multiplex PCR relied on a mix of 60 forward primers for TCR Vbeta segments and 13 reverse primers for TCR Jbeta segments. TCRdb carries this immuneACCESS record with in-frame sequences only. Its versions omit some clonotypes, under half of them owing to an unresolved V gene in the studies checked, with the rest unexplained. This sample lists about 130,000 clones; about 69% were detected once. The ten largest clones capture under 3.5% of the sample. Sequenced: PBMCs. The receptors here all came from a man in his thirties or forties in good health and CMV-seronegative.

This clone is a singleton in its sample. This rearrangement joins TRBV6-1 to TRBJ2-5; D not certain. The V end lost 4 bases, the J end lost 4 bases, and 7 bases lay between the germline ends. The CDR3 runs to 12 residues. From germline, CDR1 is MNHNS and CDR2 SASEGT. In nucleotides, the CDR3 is TGTGCCAGCAGTGGGAGTGTAGAGACCCAGTACTTC. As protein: CASSGSVETQYF.

The CDR3 bases are TGTGCCAGCAGTTTAGGGCTAGCGGGGGCCCAAGAGACCCAGTACTTC. It codes for CASSLGLAGAQETQYF. The rearrangement links TRBV28 to TRBJ2-5; the match to TRBD2 covers 10 bases. The CDR3 is 16 residues long. Looked up from germline, CDR1 is MDHEN and CDR2 is SYDVKM. J gave up 1 base and V 2 bases, and 4 bases lay outside the gene matches.

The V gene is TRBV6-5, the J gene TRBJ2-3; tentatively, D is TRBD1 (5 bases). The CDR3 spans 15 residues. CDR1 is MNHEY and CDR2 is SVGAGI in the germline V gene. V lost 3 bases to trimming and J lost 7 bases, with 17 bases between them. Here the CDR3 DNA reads TGTGCCAGCAGTTATCTGGGGCAGGGTGGAAATACGCAGTATTTT. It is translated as CASSYLGQGGNTQYF.

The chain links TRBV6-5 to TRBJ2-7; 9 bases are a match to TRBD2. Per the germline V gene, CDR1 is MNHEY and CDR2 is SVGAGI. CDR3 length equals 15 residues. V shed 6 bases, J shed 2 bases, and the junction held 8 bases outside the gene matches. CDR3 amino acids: CASSHEAGGTYEQYF. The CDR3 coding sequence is TGTGCCAGCAGCCATGAAGCGGGAGGAACCTACGAGCAGTACTTC.

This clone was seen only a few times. The CDR3, as DNA: TGTGCCAGCAGCCCAAGAGGACTAGCGGGGGCCACCGGGGAGCTGTTTTTT. Amino acid sequence: CASSPRGLAGATGELFF. The chain carries TRBV7-3 and TRBJ2-2; 13 nucleotides match TRBD2. Germline V lookup: CDR1 SGHTA, CDR2 FQGTGA. The CDR3 loop spans 17 amino acids. V shed 5 bases, J shed 4 bases, and the junction held 7 bases outside the gene matches.

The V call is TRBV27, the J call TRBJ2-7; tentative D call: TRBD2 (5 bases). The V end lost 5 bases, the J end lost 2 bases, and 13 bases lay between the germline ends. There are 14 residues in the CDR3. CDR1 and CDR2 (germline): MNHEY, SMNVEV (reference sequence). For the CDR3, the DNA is TGTGCCAGCAGTGCGGGCGTCGGAGCCTACGAGCAGTACTTC. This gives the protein CASSAGVGAYEQYF.

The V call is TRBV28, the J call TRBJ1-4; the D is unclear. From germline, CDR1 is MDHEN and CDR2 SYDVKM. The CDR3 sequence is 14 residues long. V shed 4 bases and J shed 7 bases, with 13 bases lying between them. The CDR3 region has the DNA TGTGCCAGCAGTTCGTACAGTGCAGTTGAAAAACTGTTTTTT. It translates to CASSSYSAVEKLFF.

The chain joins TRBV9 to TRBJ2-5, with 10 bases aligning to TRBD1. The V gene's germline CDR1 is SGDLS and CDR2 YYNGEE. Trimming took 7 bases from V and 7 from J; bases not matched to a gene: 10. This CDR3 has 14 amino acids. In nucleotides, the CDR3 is TGTGCCAGCGGAAGGACAGGGGGGGACGGGACCCAGTACTTC. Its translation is CASGRTGGDGTQYF.

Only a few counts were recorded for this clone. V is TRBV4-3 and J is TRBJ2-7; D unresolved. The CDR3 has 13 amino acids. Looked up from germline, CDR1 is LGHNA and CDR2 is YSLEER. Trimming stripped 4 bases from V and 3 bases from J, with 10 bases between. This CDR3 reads CASSRGEDYEQYF. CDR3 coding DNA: TGCGCCAGCAGCCGCGGCGAGGACTACGAGCAGTACTTC.

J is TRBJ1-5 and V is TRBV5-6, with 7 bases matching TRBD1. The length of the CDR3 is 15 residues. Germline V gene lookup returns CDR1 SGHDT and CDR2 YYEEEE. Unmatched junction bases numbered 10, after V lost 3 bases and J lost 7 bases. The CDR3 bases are TGTGCCAGCAGCTCGACAGGGCGCCGGGGACAGCCCCAGCATTTT. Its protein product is CASSSTGRRGQPQHF. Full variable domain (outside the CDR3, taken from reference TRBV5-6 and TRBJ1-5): DAGVTQSPTHLIKTRGQQVTLRCSPKSGHDTVSWYQQALGQGPQFIFQYYEEEERQRGNFPDRFSGHQFPNYSSELNVNALLLGDSALYLCASSSTGRRGQPQHFGDGTRLSIL.

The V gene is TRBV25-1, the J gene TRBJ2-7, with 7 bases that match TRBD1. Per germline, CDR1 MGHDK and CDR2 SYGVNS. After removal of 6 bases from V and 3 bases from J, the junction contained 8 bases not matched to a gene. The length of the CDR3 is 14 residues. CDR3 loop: CASSRQGLYYEQYF. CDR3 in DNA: TGTGCCAGCAGCCGACAGGGCCTTTACTACGAGCAGTACTTC.

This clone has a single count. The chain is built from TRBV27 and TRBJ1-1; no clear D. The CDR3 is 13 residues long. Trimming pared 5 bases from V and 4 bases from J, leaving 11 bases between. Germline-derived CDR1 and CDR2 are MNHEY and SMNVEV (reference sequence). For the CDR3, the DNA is TGTGCCAGCAGTCCCTCAGGAGGCACTGAAGCTTTCTTT. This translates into CASSPSGGTEAFF.

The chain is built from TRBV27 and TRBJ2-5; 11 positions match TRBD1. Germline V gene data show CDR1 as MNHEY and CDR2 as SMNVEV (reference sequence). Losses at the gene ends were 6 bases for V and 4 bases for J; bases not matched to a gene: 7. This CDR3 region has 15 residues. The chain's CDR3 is CASSRDRGLGETQYF. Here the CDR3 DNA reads TGTGCCAGCAGCCGGGACAGGGGGTTAGGAGAGACCCAGTACTTC.

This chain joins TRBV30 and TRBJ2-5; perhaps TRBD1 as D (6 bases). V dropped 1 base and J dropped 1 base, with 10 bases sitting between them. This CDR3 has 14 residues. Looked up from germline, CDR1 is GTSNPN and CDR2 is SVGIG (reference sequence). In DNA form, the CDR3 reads TGTGCCTGGAGTGCTGGACAGACCCAAGAGACCCAGTACTTC. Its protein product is CAWSAGQTQETQYF.

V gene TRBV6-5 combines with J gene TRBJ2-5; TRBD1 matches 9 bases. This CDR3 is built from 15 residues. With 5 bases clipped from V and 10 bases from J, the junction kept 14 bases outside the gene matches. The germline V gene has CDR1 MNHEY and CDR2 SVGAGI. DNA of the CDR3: TGTGCCAGCAGTCAGACTACAGGGGGCCCGCCTCGCCAGTACTTC. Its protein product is CASSQTTGGPPRQYF.

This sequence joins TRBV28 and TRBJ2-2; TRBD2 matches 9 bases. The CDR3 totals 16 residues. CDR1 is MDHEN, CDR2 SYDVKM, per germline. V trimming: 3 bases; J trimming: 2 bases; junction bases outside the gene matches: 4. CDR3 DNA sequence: TGTGCCAGCAGTTTGGTAGCGGGGGACAACACCGGGGAGCTGTTTTTT. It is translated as CASSLVAGDNTGELFF.

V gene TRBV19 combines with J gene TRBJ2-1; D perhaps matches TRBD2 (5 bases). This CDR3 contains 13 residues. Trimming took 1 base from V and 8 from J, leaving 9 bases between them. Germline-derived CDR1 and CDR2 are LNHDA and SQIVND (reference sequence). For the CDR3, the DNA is TGTGCCAGTAGTATAGGGCTAGCCCATGAGCAGTTCTTC. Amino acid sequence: CASSIGLAHEQFF.

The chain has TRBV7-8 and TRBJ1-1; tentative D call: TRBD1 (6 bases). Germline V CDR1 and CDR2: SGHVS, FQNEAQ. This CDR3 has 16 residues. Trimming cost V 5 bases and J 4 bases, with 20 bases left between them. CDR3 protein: CASSTNHGGAVTEAFF. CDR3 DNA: TGTGCCAGCAGCACCAACCACGGGGGGGCGGTCACTGAAGCTTTCTTT.

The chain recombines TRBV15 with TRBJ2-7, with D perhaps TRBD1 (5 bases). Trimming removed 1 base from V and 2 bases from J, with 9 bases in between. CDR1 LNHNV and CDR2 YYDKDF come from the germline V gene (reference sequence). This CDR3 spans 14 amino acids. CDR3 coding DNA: TGTGCCACCAGCAGAGTACAGGTAACCTACGAGCAGTACTTC. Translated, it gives CATSRVQVTYEQYF.

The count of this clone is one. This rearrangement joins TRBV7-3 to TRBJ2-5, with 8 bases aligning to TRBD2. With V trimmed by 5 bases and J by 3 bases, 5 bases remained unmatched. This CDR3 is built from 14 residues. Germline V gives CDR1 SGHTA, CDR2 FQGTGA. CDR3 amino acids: CASSTSGAKETQYF. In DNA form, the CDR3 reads TGTGCCAGCAGCACTAGCGGTGCTAAAGAGACCCAGTACTTC.

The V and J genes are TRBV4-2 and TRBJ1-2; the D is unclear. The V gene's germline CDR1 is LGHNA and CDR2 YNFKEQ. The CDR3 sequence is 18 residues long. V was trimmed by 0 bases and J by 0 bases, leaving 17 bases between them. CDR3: CASSQDLPLSGANYGYTF. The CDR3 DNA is TGTGCCAGCAGCCAAGATCTCCCCCTCAGTGGAGCTAACTATGGCTACACCTTC.

CDR3 DNA: TGTGCCAGCAGCGAGTTACAGGGGCGGACAGATACGCAGTATTTT. Protein: CASSELQGRTDTQYF. The chain recombines TRBV9 with TRBJ2-3, with 7 bases matching TRBD1. CDR1 and CDR2 (germline): SGDLS, YYNGEE. With V trimmed by 3 bases and J by 3 bases, 7 bases remained unmatched. This CDR3 is 15 amino acids long.

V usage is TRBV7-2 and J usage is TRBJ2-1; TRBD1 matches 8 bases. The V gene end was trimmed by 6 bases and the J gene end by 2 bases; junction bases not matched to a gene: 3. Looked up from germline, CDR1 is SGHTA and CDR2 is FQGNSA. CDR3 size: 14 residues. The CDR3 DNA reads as TGTGCCAGCAGTGCGACAGGGGCCTACAATGAGCAGTTCTTC. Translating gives CASSATGAYNEQFF.

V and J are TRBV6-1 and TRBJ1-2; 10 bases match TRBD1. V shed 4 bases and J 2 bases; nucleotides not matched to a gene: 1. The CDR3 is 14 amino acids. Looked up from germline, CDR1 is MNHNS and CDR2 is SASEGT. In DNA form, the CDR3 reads TGTGCCAGCAGTGCGGGACAGGGGAACTATGGCTACACCTTC. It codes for CASSAGQGNYGYTF.